Below, 22 T cell receptor beta chains from the same sample are listed, as sequenced in a study of cytomegalovirus exposure and HLA in healthy donors. PCR used 60 Vbeta primers and 13 Jbeta primers. The method was immunoSEQ multiplex PCR; TCRdb's version includes in-frame clones alone and lacks a portion of them. This sample has about 250,000 clones, with 72% found just once. The sequencing sample was made of PBMCs. The receptors derive from a female donor in good health and CMV-seronegative.

This clone is a singleton in its sample. V usage is TRBV4-1 and J usage is TRBJ2-5; 13 bases agree with TRBD2. CDR3 length equals 14 residues. V lost 4 bases, J lost 14 bases, and 10 bases stayed unmatched. Looked up from germline, CDR1 is MGHRA and CDR2 is YSYEKL. The CDR3 coding sequence is TGCGCCAGCAGCCTCTCAAGCGGGACTAGCGGGATCTACTTC. It codes for CASSLSSGTSGIYF.

This chain joins TRBV7-9 and TRBJ2-5; D perhaps matches TRBD2 (5 bases). CDR1 SEHNR and CDR2 FQNEAQ come from the germline V gene (reference sequence). Trimming removed 2 bases at V and 5 bases at J, with 12 bases between. The CDR3 loop spans 14 amino acids. CDR3 DNA sequence: TGTGCCAGCAGCTTACTTGGCCGAGGGGAGACCCAGTACTTC. Translated, it gives CASSLLGRGETQYF.

Concerning this clone: Within the sample, other DNA sequences also encode this same CDR3. The V gene is TRBV6-5, the J gene TRBJ1-4; D gene uncertain. CDR1 MNHEY and CDR2 SVGAGI come from the germline V gene. Between the trimmed V and J ends, which lost 2 bases and 0 bases, there was a span of 4 bases. This CDR3 is built from 14 residues. CDR3 DNA: TGTGCCAGCAGTTACAGCGCAACTAATGAAAAACTGTTTTTT. Its translation: CASSYSATNEKLFF.

The chain recombines TRBV10-1 with TRBJ1-4, with D perhaps TRBD1 (6 bases). Germline V gives CDR1 WNHNN, CDR2 SYGVQD (reference sequence). The CDR3 runs to 14 residues. V lost 2 bases and J lost 5, with 9 bases in between. CDR3 in DNA: TGCGCCAGCAGTGAGGGACAGAAAAATGAAAAACTGTTTTTT. It translates to CASSEGQKNEKLFF.

In this sample, this clone turned up a few times. The rearrangement joins TRBV11-3 to TRBJ2-3, with D tentatively TRBD2 (6 bases). V lost 5 bases to trimming and J lost 2 bases, with 20 bases between them. CDR1 is SGHNT and CDR2 is YENEEA in the germline V gene. This CDR3 contains 17 residues. The CDR3: CASSLVTTWDFTDTQYF. CDR3 coding DNA: TGTGCCAGCAGCCTAGTTACGACCTGGGACTTCACAGATACGCAGTATTTT.

The gene calls are TRBV5-4 and TRBJ2-3; D is ambiguous. Trimming stripped 0 bases from V and 0 bases from J, with 8 bases between. This CDR3 is built from 15 residues. Germline V gene data show CDR1 as SGHNT and CDR2 as YYREEE (reference sequence). CDR3 sequence: CASSLVYSSTDTQYF. The CDR3 DNA reads as TGTGCCAGCAGCTTGGTGTATTCTAGCACAGATACGCAGTATTTT.

The chain has TRBV7-2 and TRBJ2-7; a weak D match, TRBD2 (6 bases). Germline values: CDR1 SGHTA, CDR2 FQGNSA. V lost 4 bases and J 0 bases, leaving 13 bases between the germline ends. CDR3 size: 15 residues. Here the CDR3 reads CASSSGTGSSYEQYF. The CDR3, as DNA: TGTGCCAGCAGCTCAGGGACTGGGAGCTCCTACGAGCAGTACTTC.

The J gene is TRBJ2-3, the V gene TRBV11-2; D remains unclear. CDR1 is SGHAT and CDR2 is FQNNGV in the germline V gene. V lost 6 bases and J lost 0, with 7 bases in between. The CDR3 sequence is 13 residues long. The CDR3 coding sequence is TGTGCCAGCAGTCCAGTGAGCACAGATACGCAGTATTTT. It encodes CASSPVSTDTQYF.

V is TRBV6-5 and J is TRBJ2-2; tentative D call: TRBD1 (5 bases). Germline V gene sequence: CDR1 MNHEY, CDR2 SVGAGI. The CDR3 runs 14 residues. Trimming shortened V by 6 bases and J by 1 base, and 9 bases separated the two germline ends. Here the CDR3 reads CASRYDRNTGELFF. The DNA for the CDR3 is TGTGCCAGCAGATACGACAGGAACACCGGGGAGCTGTTTTTT.

This chain links TRBV2 with TRBJ2-1; 12 positions match TRBD2. Trimming at V came to 8 bases and at J to 6 bases, leaving 5 bases not matched to a gene. The CDR3 runs to 14 residues. Per germline, CDR1 SNHLY and CDR2 FYNNEI. DNA for the CDR3: TGTGCCAGCCAAACTAGCGGGAGGACCAATGAGCAGTTCTTC. It is translated as CASQTSGRTNEQFF.

This clone has only a few counts. The rearrangement joins TRBV5-4 to TRBJ2-3; unclear D gene. V was cut by 2 bases and J by 3 bases, with 4 bases left in between. From germline, CDR1 is SGHNT and CDR2 YYREEE (reference sequence). This CDR3 comprises 12 residues. The CDR3 DNA is TGTGCCAGCAGCTTCAGGACAGATACGCAGTATTTT. Translating gives CASSFRTDTQYF.

The sample holds a few counts of this clone. This rearrangement joins TRBV15 to TRBJ1-4; D is unclear. The CDR3 spans 14 residues. Trimming pared 0 bases from V and 8 bases from J, leaving 10 bases between. CDR1 LNHNV and CDR2 YYDKDF come from the germline V gene (reference sequence). The CDR3 protein is CATSRDLLGEKLFF. The CDR3 coding sequence is TGTGCCACCAGCAGAGACCTATTGGGCGAAAAACTGTTTTTT.

This chain uses TRBV27 with TRBJ2-1; 12 positions agree with TRBD2. The germline V gene encodes CDR1 MNHEY and CDR2 SMNVEV (reference sequence). V lost 6 bases to trimming and J lost 5 bases; unmatched junction nucleotides: 2. This CDR3 has 14 residues. As DNA, the CDR3 is TGTGCCAGCAGGACTAGCGGGAGCCACAATGAGCAGTTCTTC. This sequence encodes CASRTSGSHNEQFF.

The chain combines TRBV5-1 with TRBJ2-1; 10 bases are a match to TRBD2. The V segment lost 4 bases and the J segment 0 bases; nucleotides outside the gene matches: 16. CDR1 SGHRS and CDR2 YFSETQ come from the germline V gene. The CDR3 has 20 residues. The CDR3 spells CASSPVPGLAPLSSYNEQFF. The DNA for the CDR3 is TGCGCCAGCAGCCCTGTACCGGGACTAGCGCCATTAAGCTCCTACAATGAGCAGTTCTTC.

The chain is built from TRBV7-9 and TRBJ1-1, with TRBD1 as a possible D gene (6 bases). The V gene lost 7 bases and the J gene lost 1 base, with 16 bases spanning the gap. The length of the CDR3 is 15 residues. Germline-derived CDR1 and CDR2 are SEHNR and FQNEAQ (reference sequence). The CDR3: CASTWEGGTNTEAFF. The DNA of the CDR3 is TGTGCCAGCACCTGGGAGGGGGGGACGAACACTGAAGCTTTCTTT.

This chain connects TRBV5-1 to TRBJ2-5, with TRBD2 matching over 7 bases. The V gene end was trimmed by 3 bases and the J gene end by 1 base; junction bases not matched to a gene: 12. Germline loops: CDR1 SGHRS, CDR2 YFSETQ. The CDR3 is 17 residues long. This chain's CDR3 is CASSSEYLLAGQETQYF. The CDR3 coding sequence is TGCGCCAGCAGCTCCGAATACCTCTTAGCGGGCCAAGAGACCCAGTACTTC.

This chain connects TRBV19 to TRBJ2-1; perhaps TRBD2 as D (5 bases). In germline, CDR1 is LNHDA, CDR2 SQIVND (reference sequence). There are 16 residues in the CDR3. Trimming pared 6 bases from V and 0 bases from J, leaving 15 bases between. CDR3 nucleotides: TGTGCCAGTAGCCCACTTGGGAGAGGCTCCTACAATGAGCAGTTCTTC. Its translation is CASSPLGRGSYNEQFF.

This clone appeared a few times. This chain joins TRBV5-1 and TRBJ1-5; TRBD1 matches at 10 bases. V was pared by 3 bases and J by 8 bases, with 5 bases of the junction left unmatched. The CDR3 contains 14 residues. Germline V gene data show CDR1 as SGHRS and CDR2 as YFSETQ. This CDR3 is CASSSGQGIEPQHF. In nucleotides, the CDR3 is TGCGCCAGCAGCTCGGGACAGGGGATTGAGCCCCAGCATTTT. Combining the CDR3 with reference TRBV5-1 and TRBJ1-5 gives the whole variable domain KAGVTQTPRYLIKTRGQQVTLSCSPISGHRSVSWYQQTPGQGLQFLFEYFSETQRNKGNFPGRFSGRQFSNSRSEMNVSTLELGDSALYLCASSSGQGIEPQHFGDGTRLSIL.

In this sample, this clone turned up a few times. This chain links TRBV30 with TRBJ1-2; weak D call: TRBD1 (5 bases). V was clipped by 7 bases and J by 4 bases, with 16 bases between them. This CDR3 contains 13 residues. The V gene's germline CDR1 is GTSNPN and CDR2 SVGIG (reference sequence). The CDR3 coding sequence is TGTGCCTCCAGAGGCGGGACGTCCTATGGCTACACCTTC. Translated, it gives CASRGGTSYGYTF.

This rearrangement joins TRBV15 to TRBJ1-1; 7 bases fit TRBD1. This CDR3 comprises 15 residues. Germline CDR1 is LNHNV and CDR2 is YYDKDF (reference sequence). J gave up 1 base and V 8 bases, and 10 bases lay outside the gene matches. The CDR3 loop reads CATEVNRQGNTEAFF. In DNA form, the CDR3 reads TGTGCCACCGAAGTGAACCGACAGGGGAACACTGAAGCTTTCTTT. The whole variable domain, remainder taken from reference TRBV15 and TRBJ1-1, is DAMVIQNPRYQVTQFGKPVTLSCSQTLNHNVMYWYQQKSSQAPKLLFHYYDKDFNNEADTPDNFQSRRPNTSFCFLDIRSPGLGDTAMYLCATEVNRQGNTEAFFGQGTRLTVV.

This chain joins TRBV6-5 and TRBJ2-3; tentative D call: TRBD1 (5 bases). CDR1 and CDR2 (germline): MNHEY, SVGAGI. V was shortened by 7 bases and J by 3 bases, with 11 bases between the two germline ends. The CDR3 runs to 13 residues. The CDR3 region is CASKQGLTDTQYF. DNA of the CDR3: TGTGCCAGCAAGCAGGGTTTAACAGATACGCAGTATTTT.

V gene TRBV19 combines with J gene TRBJ1-4, with D perhaps matching TRBD1 (5 bases). There are 13 residues in the CDR3. Trimming took 10 bases from V and 7 from J, leaving 16 bases between them. Germline V lookup: CDR1 LNHDA, CDR2 SQIVND (reference sequence). The CDR3 bases are TGTGCCACTGGGGGGGAGAGGGGTGAAAAACTGTTTTTT. The encoded protein is CATGGERGEKLFF.